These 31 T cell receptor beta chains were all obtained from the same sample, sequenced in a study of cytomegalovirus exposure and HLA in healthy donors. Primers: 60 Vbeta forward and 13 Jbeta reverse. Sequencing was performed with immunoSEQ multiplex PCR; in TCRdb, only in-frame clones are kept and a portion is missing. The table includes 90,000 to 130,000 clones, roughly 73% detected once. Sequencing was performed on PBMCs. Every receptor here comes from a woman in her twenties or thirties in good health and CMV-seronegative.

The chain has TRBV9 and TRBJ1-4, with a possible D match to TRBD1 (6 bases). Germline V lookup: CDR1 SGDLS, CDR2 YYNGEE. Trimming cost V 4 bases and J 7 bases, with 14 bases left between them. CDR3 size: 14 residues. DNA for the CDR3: TGTGCCAGCAGCACCACTCAGGGGTCTGAAAAACTGTTTTTT. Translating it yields CASSTTQGSEKLFF.

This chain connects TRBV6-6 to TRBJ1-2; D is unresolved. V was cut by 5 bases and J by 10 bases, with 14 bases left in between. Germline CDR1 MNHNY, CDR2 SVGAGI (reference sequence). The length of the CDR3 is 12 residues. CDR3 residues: CASSTIEHAYTF. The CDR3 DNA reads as TGTGCCAGCAGTACGATTGAACATGCCTACACCTTC.

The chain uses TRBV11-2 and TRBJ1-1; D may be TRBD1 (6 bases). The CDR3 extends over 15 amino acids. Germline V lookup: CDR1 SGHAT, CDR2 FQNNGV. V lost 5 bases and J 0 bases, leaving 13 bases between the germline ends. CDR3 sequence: CASSPPRGMNTEAFF. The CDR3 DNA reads TGTGCCAGCAGCCCACCCAGGGGAATGAACACTGAAGCTTTCTTT.

The CDR3 loop is CASSPGLLGNTIYF. CDR3 nucleotides: TGTGCCAGCAGTCCAGGGTTATTGGGGAACACCATATATTTT. The chain uses TRBV7-2 and TRBJ1-3; tentatively, D is TRBD1 (5 bases). The CDR3 has 14 amino acids. The V gene lost 6 bases and the J gene lost 7 bases, with 16 bases spanning the gap. Germline CDR1 reads SGHTA; CDR2 reads FQGNSA. The full variable domain, with the rest looked up from reference TRBV7-2 and TRBJ1-3, is GAGVSQSPSNKVTEKGKDVELRCDPISGHTALYWYRQSLGQGLEFLIYFQGNSAPDKSGLPSDRFSAERTGGSVSTLTIQRTQQEDSAVYLCASSPGLLGNTIYFGEGSWLTVV.

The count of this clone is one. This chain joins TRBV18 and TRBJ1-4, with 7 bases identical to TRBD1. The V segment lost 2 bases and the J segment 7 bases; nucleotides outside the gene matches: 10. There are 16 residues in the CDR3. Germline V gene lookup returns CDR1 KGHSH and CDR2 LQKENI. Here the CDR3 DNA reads TGTGCCAGCTCACCAGACAGGGCCACGCAGGGTGAAAAACTGTTTTTT. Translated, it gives CASSPDRATQGEKLFF.

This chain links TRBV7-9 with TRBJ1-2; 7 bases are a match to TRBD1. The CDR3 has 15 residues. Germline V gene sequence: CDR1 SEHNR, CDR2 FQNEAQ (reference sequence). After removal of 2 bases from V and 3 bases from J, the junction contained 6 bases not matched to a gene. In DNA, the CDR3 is TGTGCCAGCAGCTTATCGACAGGGACGTACTATGGCTACACCTTC. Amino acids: CASSLSTGTYYGYTF.

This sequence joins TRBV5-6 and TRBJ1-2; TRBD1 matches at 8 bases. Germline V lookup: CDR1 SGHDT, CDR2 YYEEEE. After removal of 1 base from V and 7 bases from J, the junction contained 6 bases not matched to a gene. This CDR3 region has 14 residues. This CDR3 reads CASSLRTGKGGYTF. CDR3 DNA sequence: TGTGCCAGCAGCTTGAGGACAGGGAAGGGTGGCTACACCTTC.

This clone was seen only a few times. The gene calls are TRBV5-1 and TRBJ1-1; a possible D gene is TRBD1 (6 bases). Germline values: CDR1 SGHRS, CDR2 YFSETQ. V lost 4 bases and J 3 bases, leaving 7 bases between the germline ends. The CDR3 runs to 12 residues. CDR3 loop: CASSTGHTEAFF. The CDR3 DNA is TGCGCCAGCAGCACAGGGCACACTGAAGCTTTCTTT.

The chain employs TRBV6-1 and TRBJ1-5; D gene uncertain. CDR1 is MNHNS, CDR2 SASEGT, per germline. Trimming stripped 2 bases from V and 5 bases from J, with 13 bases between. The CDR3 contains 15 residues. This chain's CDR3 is CASSERSAGDQPQHF. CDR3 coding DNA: TGTGCCAGCAGTGAAAGGTCGGCGGGAGATCAGCCCCAGCATTTT.

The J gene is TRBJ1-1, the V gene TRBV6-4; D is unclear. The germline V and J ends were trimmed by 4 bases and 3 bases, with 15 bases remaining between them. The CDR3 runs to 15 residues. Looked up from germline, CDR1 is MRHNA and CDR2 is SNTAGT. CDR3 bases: TGTGCCAGCAGTGTTGCTAGTGAAGGTTACACTGAAGCTTTCTTT. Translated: CASSVASEGYTEAFF.

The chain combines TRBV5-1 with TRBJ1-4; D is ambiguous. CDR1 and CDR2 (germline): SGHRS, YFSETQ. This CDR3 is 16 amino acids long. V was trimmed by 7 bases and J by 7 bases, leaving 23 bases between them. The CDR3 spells CASHREGVGDTEKLFF. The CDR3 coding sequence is TGCGCCAGCCATAGGGAGGGTGTTGGGGATACTGAAAAACTGTTTTTT.

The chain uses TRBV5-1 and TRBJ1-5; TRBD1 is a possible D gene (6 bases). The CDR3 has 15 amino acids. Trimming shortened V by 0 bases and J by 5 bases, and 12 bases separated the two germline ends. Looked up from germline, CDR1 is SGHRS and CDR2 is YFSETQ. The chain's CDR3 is CASSLGGTPDQPQHF. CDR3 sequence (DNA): TGCGCCAGCAGCTTGGGTGGGACACCCGATCAGCCCCAGCATTTT.

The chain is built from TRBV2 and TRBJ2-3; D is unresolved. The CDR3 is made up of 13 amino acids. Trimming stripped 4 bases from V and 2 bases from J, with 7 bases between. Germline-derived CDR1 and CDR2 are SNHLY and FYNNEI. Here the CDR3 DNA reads TGTGCCAGCAGTGTGGGCAACACAGATACGCAGTATTTT. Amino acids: CASSVGNTDTQYF.

This chain's CDR3 is CAWRGPKGARGNEQFF. The CDR3 bases are TGTGCCTGGAGGGGCCCCAAGGGGGCGCGAGGGAATGAGCAGTTCTTC. The chain carries TRBV30 and TRBJ2-1, with 7 bases aligning to TRBD1. Germline V gene sequence: CDR1 GTSNPN, CDR2 SVGIG (reference sequence). Trimming removed 3 bases from V and 7 bases from J; junction bases left unmatched: 15. The CDR3 is 16 residues long.

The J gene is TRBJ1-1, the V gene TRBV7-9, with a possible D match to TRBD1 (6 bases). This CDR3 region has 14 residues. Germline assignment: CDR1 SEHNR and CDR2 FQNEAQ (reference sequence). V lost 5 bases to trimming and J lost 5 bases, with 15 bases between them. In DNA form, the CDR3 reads TGTGCCAGCAGCCCAACAGGGACGGGGACTGAAGCTTTCTTT. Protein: CASSPTGTGTEAFF.

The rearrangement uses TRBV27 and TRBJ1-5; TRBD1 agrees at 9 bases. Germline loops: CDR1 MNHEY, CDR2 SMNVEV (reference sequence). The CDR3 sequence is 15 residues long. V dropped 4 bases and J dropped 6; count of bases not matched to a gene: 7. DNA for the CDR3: TGTGCCAGCAGTTCGATACAGGGGGCGGGTCAGCCCCAGCATTTT. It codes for CASSSIQGAGQPQHF.

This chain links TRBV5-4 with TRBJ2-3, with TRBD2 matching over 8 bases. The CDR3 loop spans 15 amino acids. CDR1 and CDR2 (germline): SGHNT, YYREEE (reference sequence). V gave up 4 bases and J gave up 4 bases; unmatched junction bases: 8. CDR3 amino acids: CASSLEAGVADTQYF. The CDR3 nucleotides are TGTGCCAGCAGCCTCGAAGCGGGAGTAGCAGATACGCAGTATTTT. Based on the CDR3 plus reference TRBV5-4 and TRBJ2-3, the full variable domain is ETGVTQSPTHLIKTRGQQVTLRCSSQSGHNTVSWYQQALGQGPQFIFQYYREEENGRGNFPPRFSGLQFPNYSSELNVNALELDDSALYLCASSLEAGVADTQYFGPGTRLTVL.

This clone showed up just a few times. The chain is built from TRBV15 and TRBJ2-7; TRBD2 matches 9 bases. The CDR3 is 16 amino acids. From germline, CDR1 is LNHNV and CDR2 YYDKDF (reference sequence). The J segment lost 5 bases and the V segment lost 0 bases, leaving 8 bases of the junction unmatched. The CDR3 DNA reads TGTGCCACCAGCAGAGAGGCTAGCGGGGTGGGAGACGAGCAGTACTTC. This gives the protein CATSREASGVGDEQYF.

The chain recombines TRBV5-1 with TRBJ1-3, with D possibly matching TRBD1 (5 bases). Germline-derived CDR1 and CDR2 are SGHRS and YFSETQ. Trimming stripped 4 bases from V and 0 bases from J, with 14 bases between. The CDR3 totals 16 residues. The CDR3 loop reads CASSVQGAISGNTIYF. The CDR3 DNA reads TGCGCCAGCAGCGTCCAGGGTGCCATCTCTGGAAACACCATATATTTT. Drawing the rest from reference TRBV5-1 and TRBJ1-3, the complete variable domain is KAGVTQTPRYLIKTRGQQVTLSCSPISGHRSVSWYQQTPGQGLQFLFEYFSETQRNKGNFPGRFSGRQFSNSRSEMNVSTLELGDSALYLCASSVQGAISGNTIYFGEGSWLTVV.

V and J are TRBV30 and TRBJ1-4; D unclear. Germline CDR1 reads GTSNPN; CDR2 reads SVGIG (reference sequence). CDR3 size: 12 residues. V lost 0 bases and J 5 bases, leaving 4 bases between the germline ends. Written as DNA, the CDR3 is TGTGCCTGGAGTGTACAGAATGAAAAACTGTTTTTT. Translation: CAWSVQNEKLFF.

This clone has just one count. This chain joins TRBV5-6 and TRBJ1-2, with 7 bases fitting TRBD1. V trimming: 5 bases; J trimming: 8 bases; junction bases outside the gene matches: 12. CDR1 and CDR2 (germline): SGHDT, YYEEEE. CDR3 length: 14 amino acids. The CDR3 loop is CASSQDRALEGYTF. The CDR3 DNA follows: TGTGCCAGCAGTCAAGACAGGGCCCTCGAAGGCTACACCTTC.

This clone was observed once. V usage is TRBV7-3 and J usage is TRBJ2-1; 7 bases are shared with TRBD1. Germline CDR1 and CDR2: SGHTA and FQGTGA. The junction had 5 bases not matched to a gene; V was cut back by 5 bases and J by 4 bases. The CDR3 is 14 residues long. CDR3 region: CASSPTGQYNEQFF. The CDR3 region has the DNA TGTGCCAGCAGCCCCACGGGACAGTACAATGAGCAGTTCTTC.

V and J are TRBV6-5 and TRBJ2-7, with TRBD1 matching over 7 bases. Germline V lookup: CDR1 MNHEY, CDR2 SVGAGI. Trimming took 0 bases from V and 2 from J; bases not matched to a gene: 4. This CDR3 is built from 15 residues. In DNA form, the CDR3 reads TGTGCCAGCAGTTACTCTGGGGACAGAACCTACGAGCAGTACTTC. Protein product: CASSYSGDRTYEQYF.

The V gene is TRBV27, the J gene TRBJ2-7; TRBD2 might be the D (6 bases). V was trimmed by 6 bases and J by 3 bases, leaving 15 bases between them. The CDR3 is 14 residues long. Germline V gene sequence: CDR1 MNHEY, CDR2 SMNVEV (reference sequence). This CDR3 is CASRGGLEGYEQYF. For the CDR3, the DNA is TGTGCCAGCAGGGGGGGACTGGAGGGCTACGAGCAGTACTTC.

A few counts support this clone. For the CDR3, the DNA is TGCGCCAGCAGCTTGGCAGGGGTCGGTGGCTACACCTTC. Protein product: CASSLAGVGGYTF. The chain has TRBV5-1 and TRBJ1-2; tentative D call: TRBD1 (6 bases). Germline V lookup: CDR1 SGHRS, CDR2 YFSETQ. V was trimmed by 0 bases and J by 7 bases, leaving 10 bases between them. The CDR3 runs to 13 residues.

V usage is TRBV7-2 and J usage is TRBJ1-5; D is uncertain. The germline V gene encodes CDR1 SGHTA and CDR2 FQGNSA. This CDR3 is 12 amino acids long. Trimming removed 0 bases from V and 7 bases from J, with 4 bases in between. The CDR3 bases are TGTGCCAGCAGCTTAGCACTGCAGCCCCAGCATTTT. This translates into CASSLALQPQHF.

This chain's CDR3 is CASSYWGTGPNEQFF. The CDR3 DNA reads as TGTGCCAGCAGTTACTGGGGGACAGGGCCCAATGAGCAGTTCTTC. The V and J genes are TRBV6-5 and TRBJ2-1; 9 bases align to TRBD1. CDR1 is MNHEY, CDR2 SVGAGI, per germline. The length of the CDR3 is 15 residues. V was pared by 1 base and J by 6 bases, with 4 bases of the junction left unmatched.

This CDR3 is CASSSGTLSEAFF. The CDR3 region has the DNA TGCGCCAGCAGCTCGGGAACACTATCAGAAGCTTTCTTT. The chain has TRBV5-1 and TRBJ1-1; unclear D gene. This CDR3 is built from 13 residues. CDR1 and CDR2 from the germline V gene are SGHRS and YFSETQ. V lost 3 bases and J lost 8, with 14 bases in between.

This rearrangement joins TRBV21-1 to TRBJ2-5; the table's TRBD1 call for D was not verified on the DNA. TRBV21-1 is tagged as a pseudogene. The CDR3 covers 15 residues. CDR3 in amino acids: CASSKGGLLGETQYF. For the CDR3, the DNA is TGTGCCAGCAGCAAAGGGGGCCTCTTGGGGGAGACCCAGTACTTC.

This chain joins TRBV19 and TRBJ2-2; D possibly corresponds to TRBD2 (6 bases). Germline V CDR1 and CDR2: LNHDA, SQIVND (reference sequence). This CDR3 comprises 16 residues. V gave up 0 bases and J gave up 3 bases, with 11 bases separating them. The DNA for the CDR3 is TGTGCCAGTAGTATAGATGGGAGGATCGACACCGGGGAGCTGTTTTTT. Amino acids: CASSIDGRIDTGELFF.

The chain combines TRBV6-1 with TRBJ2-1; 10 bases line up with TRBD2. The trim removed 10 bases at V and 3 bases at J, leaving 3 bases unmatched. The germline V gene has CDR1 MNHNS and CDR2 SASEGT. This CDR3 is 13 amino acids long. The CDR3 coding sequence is TGTGCCATCGCTAGCGGGAGCTACAATGAGCAGTTCTTC. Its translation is CAIASGSYNEQFF.